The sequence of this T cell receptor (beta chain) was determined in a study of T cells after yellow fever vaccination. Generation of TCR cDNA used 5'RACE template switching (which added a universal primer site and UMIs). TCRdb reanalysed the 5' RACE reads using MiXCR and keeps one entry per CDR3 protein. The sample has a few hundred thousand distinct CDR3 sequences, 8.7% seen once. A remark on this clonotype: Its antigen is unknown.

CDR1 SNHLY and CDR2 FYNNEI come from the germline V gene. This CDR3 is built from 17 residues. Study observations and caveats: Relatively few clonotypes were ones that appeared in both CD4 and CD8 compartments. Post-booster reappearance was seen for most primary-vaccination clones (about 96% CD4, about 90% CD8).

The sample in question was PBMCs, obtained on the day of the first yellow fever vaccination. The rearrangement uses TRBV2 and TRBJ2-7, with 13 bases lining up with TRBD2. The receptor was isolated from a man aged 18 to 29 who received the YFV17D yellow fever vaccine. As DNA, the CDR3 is TGTACCTTCAGTCCCGAAAAAGGACTAGCGGGGGACTACGAGCAGTACTTC. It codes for CTFSPEKGLAGDYEQYF.